Following are 26 T cell receptor beta chains from one sample sequenced in a study of T cell repertoires in cytomegalovirus infection. The antigens these receptors bind are not known. TCRdb used MiXCR to reprocess the reads, holding one entry per CDR3 protein. The data show 700,000 to 900,000 distinct CDR3 sequences, under 35% seen once. The specimen comprised cultured CD8+ T cells from PBMCs, sampled from culture after CMV antigen stimulation. These TCRs come from a human donor in good health (CMV status not recorded). Some clones in this sample may be carry-over from other donors' samples.

The genes are TRBV7-4 and TRBJ2-7; 15 bases are shared with TRBD2. The CDR3 consists of 19 residues. Per germline, CDR1 SGHVT and CDR2 SQSDAQ. With V trimmed by 5 bases and J by 0 bases, 11 bases remained unmatched. The DNA of the CDR3 is TGTGCCAGCAGCCCCAGCGGGACTAGCGGGGGGTTCTCCTCCTACGAGCAGTACTTC. It encodes CASSPSGTSGGFSSYEQYF.

This clonotype rates as medium-sized. The V gene is TRBV7-8, the J gene TRBJ2-7, with TRBD2 matching over 8 bases. This CDR3 is built from 17 residues. Germline V CDR1 and CDR2: SGHVS, FQNEAQ. Trimming took 4 bases from V and 3 from J; bases not matched to a gene: 14. CDR3 protein: CASSSLRGGGLVYEQYF. The CDR3 coding sequence is TGTGCCAGCAGCTCTCTCCGGGGCGGGGGGCTCGTCTACGAGCAGTACTTC.

This clonotype appeared a few times. The chain employs TRBV7-8 and TRBJ1-5, with D tentatively TRBD1 (6 bases). In germline, CDR1 is SGHVS, CDR2 FQNEAQ. V lost 5 bases, J lost 6 bases, and 17 bases lay in between. The CDR3 is made up of 15 amino acids. CDR3 sequence reads: CASSASGGTSQPQHF. Here the CDR3 DNA reads TGTGCCAGCAGCGCTTCGGGGGGCACCAGTCAGCCCCAGCATTTT.

As to this clonotype: Mismatch with germline at one junction end may stem from a read error. The V and J genes are TRBV27 and TRBJ2-1; D gene ambiguous. Per the germline V gene, CDR1 is MNHEY and CDR2 is SMNVEV (reference sequence). The CDR3 runs to 11 residues. CDR3 nucleotide sequence: TGTGCCAGCAGCCATGCAAATGAGCGGTTCTTC. It encodes CASSHANERFF.

This clonotype was observed at least ten times. The rearrangement links TRBV6-5 to TRBJ1-1; D remains unclear. There are 10 residues in the CDR3. Germline V lookup: CDR1 MNHEY, CDR2 SVGAGI. The germline V and J ends were trimmed by 10 bases and 4 bases, with 7 bases remaining between them. This CDR3 is CATFATEAFF. The DNA of the CDR3 is TGTGCCACCTTCGCCACTGAAGCTTTCTTT.

Comments on this clonotype: A much larger clone differs from this one at a single base, so this may be a read error. This chain joins TRBV7-6 and TRBJ2-3; 13 bases map to TRBD2. In germline, CDR1 is SGHVS, CDR2 FNYEAQ. CDR3 length: 17 amino acids. The DNA of the CDR3 is TGTGCCGGCAGCTTAGATCTATCGGGACTAGCGGGGGATACGCAGTATTTT. Its protein is CAGSLDLSGLAGDTQYF.

This clonotype was seen a handful of times. V is TRBV6-5 and J is TRBJ2-3; TRBD1 matches at 9 bases. The CDR3 is 15 amino acids. Germline V CDR1 and CDR2: MNHEY, SVGAGI. Trimming at V came to 7 bases and at J to 1 base, leaving 6 bases not matched to a gene. The CDR3 loop is CASTGQGMGTDTQYF. The CDR3 nucleotides are TGTGCCAGCACCGGACAGGGGATGGGCACAGATACGCAGTATTTT.

The gene calls are TRBV2 and TRBJ2-1; D not certain. CDR1 and CDR2 from the germline V gene are SNHLY and FYNNEI. V lost 9 bases, J lost 2 bases, and 8 bases lay in between. The CDR3 has 12 residues. CDR3: CASIRTYNEQFF. The CDR3 nucleotides read TGTGCCAGTATCAGAACCTACAATGAGCAGTTCTTC.

This clonotype was recorded at least ten times. J is TRBJ1-1 and V is TRBV6-5; D unclear. V was cut by 2 bases and J by 0 bases, with 7 bases left in between. From germline, CDR1 is MNHEY and CDR2 SVGAGI. The CDR3 loop spans 14 amino acids. CDR3 coding DNA: TGTGCCAGCAGTTACGGGCCTTTGAACACTGAAGCTTTCTTT. Translating it yields CASSYGPLNTEAFF.

This clonotype appeared many times. The V call is TRBV7-6, the J call TRBJ1-5; D gene unclear. Trimming cost V 1 base and J 1 base, with 8 bases left between them. CDR1 is SGHVS, CDR2 FNYEAQ, per germline. The CDR3 sequence is 15 residues long. CDR3 sequence: CASSLGDRSNQPQHF. CDR3 DNA: TGTGCCAGCAGCTTAGGAGACCGGAGCAATCAGCCCCAGCATTTT.

This clonotype was observed a few times. The chain combines TRBV12-3 or TRBV12-4 with TRBJ1-2; D is unresolved. CDR3 length: 14 residues. Trimming removed 6 bases from V and 5 bases from J, with 16 bases in between. CDR3 region: CASRGLENLYGYTF. The CDR3 DNA reads TGTGCCAGCAGGGGCCTGGAAAACCTATATGGCTACACCTTC.

V is TRBV12-3 or TRBV12-4 and J is TRBJ1-2, with 7 nucleotides matching TRBD1. J lost 10 bases, V lost 0 bases, and 8 bases had no gene match. The length of the CDR3 is 14 residues. CDR3 coding DNA: TGTGCCAGCAGTTTAGCTCGGACAGGCAGGTCCTACACCTTC. It specifies CASSLARTGRSYTF.

The V and J genes are TRBV13 and TRBJ2-3; perhaps TRBD2 as D (5 bases). CDR3 length: 17 amino acids. Trimming cost V 4 bases and J 3 bases, with 20 bases left between them. The germline V gene has CDR1 PRHDT and CDR2 FYEKMQ (reference sequence). The DNA of the CDR3 is TGTGCCAGCAGCTCCAACGACTATCCCTTGGGGACAGATACGCAGTATTTT. Amino acid sequence: CASSSNDYPLGTDTQYF.

This clonotype was seen a handful of times. The chain employs TRBV6-6 and TRBJ1-5; 8 bases are a match to TRBD1. V trimming: 2 bases; J trimming: 2 bases; junction bases outside the gene matches: 14. CDR1 is MNHNY and CDR2 is SVGAGI in the germline V gene (reference sequence). The CDR3 sequence is 19 residues long. The CDR3 DNA is TGTGCCAGCAGTTACGCCATTTTACCACCGGGACAGGGCAATCAGCCCCAGCATTTT. Translated: CASSYAILPPGQGNQPQHF.

The genes are TRBV4-1 and TRBJ2-3; D remains unclear. This CDR3 region has 14 residues. Germline loops: CDR1 MGHRA, CDR2 YSYEKL. Trimming cost V 0 bases and J 2 bases, with 6 bases left between them. The CDR3 coding sequence is TGCGCCAGCAGCCAAGATCGGACCACAGATACGCAGTATTTT. As protein: CASSQDRTTDTQYF.

The chain combines TRBV11-2 with TRBJ2-2, with TRBD2 identical over 7 bases. This CDR3 is built from 13 residues. Germline-derived CDR1 and CDR2 are SGHAT and FQNNGV. The V and J ends lost 8 bases and 6 bases, in that order; junction bases with no gene match: 6. CDR3 bases: TGTGCCAGCGGGAGGGGTTGGGCCGGGGAGCTGTTTTTT. This translates into CASGRGWAGELFF.

This chain links TRBV6-5 with TRBJ2-1, with TRBD2 identical over 7 bases. V lost 4 bases, J lost 3 bases, and 6 bases stayed unmatched. This CDR3 region has 15 residues. Germline V lookup: CDR1 MNHEY, CDR2 SVGAGI. CDR3 protein: CASSFAGDHYNEQFF. CDR3 in DNA: TGTGCCAGCAGTTTTGCGGGAGATCACTACAATGAGCAGTTCTTC.

This clonotype was recorded a few times. The V call is TRBV6-2 or TRBV6-3, the J call TRBJ1-3, with D unresolved. CDR1 and CDR2 (germline): MNHEY, SVGEGT. The V gene lost 5 bases and the J gene lost 2 bases, with 19 bases spanning the gap. The CDR3 spans 17 residues. Here the CDR3 DNA reads TGTGCCAGCAGTGAAACCCCCGCAGGACTGACTGGAAACACCATATATTTT. Its translation: CASSETPAGLTGNTIYF.

This chain links TRBV6-5 with TRBJ2-1; 8 bases fit TRBD2. The CDR3 extends over 15 amino acids. Germline lookup yields CDR1 MNHEY and CDR2 SVGAGI. After removal of 6 bases from V and 8 bases from J, the junction contained 12 bases not matched to a gene. CDR3 nucleotides: TGTGCCAGCAGGACCCCGGGACTAGAGGGTTATGAGCAGTTCTTC. Its translation is CASRTPGLEGYEQFF.

This clonotype was detected many times. The chain is built from TRBV7-8 and TRBJ1-2; D not certain. The germline V gene has CDR1 SGHVS and CDR2 FQNEAQ. V was pared by 3 bases and J by 2 bases, with 16 bases between. This CDR3 contains 16 residues. The CDR3 protein is CASSFSNSAPNYGYTF. DNA of the CDR3: TGTGCCAGCAGCTTTAGCAATTCAGCCCCCAACTATGGCTACACCTTC.

This clonotype was detected only a few times. This rearrangement joins TRBV29-1 to TRBJ2-7, with a possible D match to TRBD2 (6 bases). Trimming shortened V by 7 bases and J by 2 bases, and 12 bases separated the two germline ends. This CDR3 is built from 12 residues. Germline assignment: CDR1 SQVTM and CDR2 ANQGSEA. The CDR3 region has the DNA TGCAGCGGACTAGACGGGACCTACGAGCAGTACTTC. Its translation: CSGLDGTYEQYF.

The sample holds many counts of this clonotype. The CDR3 region has the DNA TGTGCCAGCAGCACCCAAGCGGGGGGCAACACCGGGGAGCTGTTTTTT. Translated, it gives CASSTQAGGNTGELFF. This chain joins TRBV7-9 and TRBJ2-2; the match to TRBD2 covers 9 bases. Germline loops: CDR1 SEHNR, CDR2 FQNEAQ (reference sequence). This CDR3 is 16 amino acids long. With V trimmed by 5 bases and J by 2 bases, 6 bases remained unmatched.

This clonotype was seen only a few times. V is TRBV6-2 or TRBV6-3 and J is TRBJ2-4, with TRBD2 identical over 7 bases. The CDR3 runs to 16 residues. Germline CDR1 MNHEY, CDR2 SVGEGT. The junction had 2 bases not matched to a gene; V was cut back by 0 bases and J by 0 bases. Here the CDR3 DNA reads TGTGCCAGCAGTTACTCGCGGGAGCTAGCCAAAAACATTCAGTACTTC. This codes for CASSYSRELAKNIQYF.

The chain employs TRBV13 and TRBJ2-2, with 9 bases lining up with TRBD2. This CDR3 contains 16 residues. The germline V gene has CDR1 PRHDT and CDR2 FYEKMQ (reference sequence). Germline trimming cut 5 bases from V and 6 bases from J; bases unmatched to any gene: 10. This CDR3 is CASSEYSSGVPGELFF. The CDR3 nucleotides are TGTGCCAGCAGCGAGTATTCTAGCGGGGTCCCCGGGGAGCTGTTTTTT.

This clonotype was counted between two and nine times. CDR3 nucleotides: TGCGCCAGCAGTGAAGTAGCGGGGGCTAACGAGCAGTACTTC. Translating gives CASSEVAGANEQYF. The chain uses TRBV10-2 and TRBJ2-7; 9 positions match TRBD2. V was clipped by 3 bases and J by 5 bases; unmatched bases: 5. CDR1 WSHSY and CDR2 SAAADI come from the germline V gene. This CDR3 has 14 residues.

This clonotype was seen many times. The CDR3 DNA sequence: TGTGCCAGCAGTTTTTTAGCGGGGGGCACCTCTAGCACAGATACGCAGTATTTT. Translated, it gives CASSFLAGGTSSTDTQYF. This chain uses TRBV12-3 or TRBV12-4 with TRBJ2-3; 10 bases match TRBD2. Trimming at V came to 3 bases and at J to 0 bases, leaving 9 bases not matched to a gene. The CDR3 loop spans 18 amino acids.